The 10 T cell receptor beta chains in this list originate from one sample, sequenced in a study of T cell responses to AZD1222 COVID-19 vaccine. Using immunoSEQ multiplex PCR, the repertoire was profiled, and TCRdb retains in-frame clones only, with some absent. The sample records some 120,000 clones, over 75% being singletons. The sequences come from peripheral blood, collected on day 0 of MenACWY control vaccination. These receptors all stem from an adult in good health.

This chain uses TRBV2 with TRBJ1-5; D unresolved. In germline, CDR1 is SNHLY, CDR2 FYNNEI. This CDR3 has 12 residues. The V end was cut by 6 bases, the J end by 1 base, with 4 bases between. DNA for the CDR3: TGTGCCAGCAGGGAAAGCAATCAGCCCCAGCATTTT. Encoded protein: CASRESNQPQHF.

The chain has TRBV2 and TRBJ1-2; no clear D gene. This CDR3 has 13 residues. V lost 4 bases and J lost 6, with 12 bases in between. CDR1 is SNHLY, CDR2 FYNNEI, per germline. The CDR3 loop is CASSVVPVNGYTF. The CDR3 nucleotides are TGTGCCAGCAGTGTCGTTCCCGTCAATGGCTACACCTTC.

The chain joins TRBV19 to TRBJ2-5, with a tentative D call TRBD1 (6 bases). In germline, CDR1 is LNHDA, CDR2 SQIVND (reference sequence). This CDR3 has 12 residues. Trimming removed 10 bases from V and 5 bases from J, with 14 bases in between. For the CDR3, the DNA is TGTGCCAACGCAGGGGTGGGGGAGACCCAGTACTTC. Protein: CANAGVGETQYF.

This sequence joins TRBV7-2 and TRBJ2-7; perhaps TRBD2 as D (6 bases). The CDR3 spans 13 residues. The germline gives CDR1 SGHTA, CDR2 FQGNSA. Trimming removed 7 bases from V and 2 bases from J, with 12 bases in between. CDR3 nucleotides: TGTGCCAGCACCCCCGGGGGAACCTACGAGCAGTACTTC. Its translation is CASTPGGTYEQYF.

V is TRBV11-1 and J is TRBJ2-5, with 9 bases that match TRBD1. The V segment lost 6 bases and the J segment 4 bases; nucleotides outside the gene matches: 9. CDR3 length: 15 amino acids. Per the germline V gene, CDR1 is SGHAT and CDR2 is FQDESV (reference sequence). CDR3 in amino acids: CASSSDRGQGETQYF. The CDR3 DNA follows: TGTGCCAGCAGTTCGGACAGGGGTCAGGGAGAGACCCAGTACTTC.

The V gene is TRBV7-3, the J gene TRBJ2-1; D remains unclear. Trimming stripped 1 base from V and 0 bases from J, with 10 bases between. Germline CDR1 is SGHTA and CDR2 is FQGTGA. The CDR3 consists of 16 residues. CDR3 region: CASSLRSVLSYNEQFF. Here the CDR3 DNA reads TGTGCCAGCAGCTTAAGGTCCGTCCTCTCCTACAATGAGCAGTTCTTC.

This clone was observed once. V gene TRBV7-2 combines with J gene TRBJ2-5; D perhaps matches TRBD2 (6 bases). In germline, CDR1 is SGHTA, CDR2 FQGNSA. The CDR3 runs to 17 residues. Trimming stripped 4 bases from V and 0 bases from J, with 18 bases between. The CDR3 DNA sequence: TGTGCCAGCAGCTCCCTCGTGGGTAGCGGTGACCAAGAGACCCAGTACTTC. This codes for CASSSLVGSGDQETQYF.

The V call is TRBV5-1, the J call TRBJ2-3, with D possibly called TRBD1 or TRBD2 (5 bases each). Trimming stripped 6 bases from V and 3 bases from J, with 14 bases between. Germline loops: CDR1 SGHRS, CDR2 YFSETQ. This CDR3 has 14 amino acids. The CDR3 loop reads CASNPPRGTDTQYF. The CDR3 DNA reads as TGCGCCAGCAATCCCCCGAGGGGTACAGATACGCAGTATTTT.

The chain recombines TRBV5-1 with TRBJ1-5; D perhaps matches TRBD1 (5 bases). Between the trimmed V and J ends, which lost 1 base and 0 bases, there was a span of 11 bases. The CDR3 length is 16 residues. Germline V gives CDR1 SGHRS, CDR2 YFSETQ. CDR3 nucleotides: TGCGCCAGCAGCTTGCAGTATGGGGGTAGCAATCAGCCCCAGCATTTT. It specifies CASSLQYGGSNQPQHF.

The V gene is TRBV28, the J gene TRBJ1-5; D ambiguous. Germline CDR1 is MDHEN and CDR2 is SYDVKM. V was clipped by 8 bases and J by 3 bases, with 14 bases between them. This CDR3 spans 14 amino acids. The CDR3 is CASGSPGTNQPQHF. The CDR3 region has the DNA TGTGCCAGCGGGTCCCCGGGCACCAATCAGCCCCAGCATTTT.